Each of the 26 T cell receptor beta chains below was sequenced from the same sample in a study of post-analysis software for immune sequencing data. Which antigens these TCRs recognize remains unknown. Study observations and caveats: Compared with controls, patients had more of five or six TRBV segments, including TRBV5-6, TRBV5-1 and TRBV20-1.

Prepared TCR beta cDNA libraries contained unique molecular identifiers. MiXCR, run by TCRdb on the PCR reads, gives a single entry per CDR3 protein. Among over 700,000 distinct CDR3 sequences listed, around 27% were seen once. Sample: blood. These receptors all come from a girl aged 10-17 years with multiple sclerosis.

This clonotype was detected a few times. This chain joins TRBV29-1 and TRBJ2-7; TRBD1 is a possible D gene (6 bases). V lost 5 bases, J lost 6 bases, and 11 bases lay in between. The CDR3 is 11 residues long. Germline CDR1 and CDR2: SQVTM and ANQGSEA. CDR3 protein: CSVTTGPEQYF. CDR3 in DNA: TGCAGCGTTACAACAGGGCCCGAGCAGTACTTC.

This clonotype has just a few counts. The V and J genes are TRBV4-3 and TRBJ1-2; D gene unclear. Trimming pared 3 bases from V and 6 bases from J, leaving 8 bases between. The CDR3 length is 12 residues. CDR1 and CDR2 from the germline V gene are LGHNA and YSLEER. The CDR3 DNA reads TGCGCCAGCAGCCACTCGGGGAATGGCTACACCTTC. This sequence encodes CASSHSGNGYTF.

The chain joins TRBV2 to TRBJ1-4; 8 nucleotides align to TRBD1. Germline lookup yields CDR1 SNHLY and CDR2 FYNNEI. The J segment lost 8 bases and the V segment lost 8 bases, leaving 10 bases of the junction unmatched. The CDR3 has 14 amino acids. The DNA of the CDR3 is TGTGCCAGCCGAGATACAGGGGGAAGGGAAAAACTGTTTTTT. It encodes CASRDTGGREKLFF.

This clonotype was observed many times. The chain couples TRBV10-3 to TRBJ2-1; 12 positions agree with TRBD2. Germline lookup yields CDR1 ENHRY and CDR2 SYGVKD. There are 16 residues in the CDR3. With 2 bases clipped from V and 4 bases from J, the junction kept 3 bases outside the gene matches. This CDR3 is CAISETGTSGYNEQFF. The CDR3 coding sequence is TGTGCCATCAGTGAGACCGGGACTAGCGGGTACAATGAGCAGTTCTTC.

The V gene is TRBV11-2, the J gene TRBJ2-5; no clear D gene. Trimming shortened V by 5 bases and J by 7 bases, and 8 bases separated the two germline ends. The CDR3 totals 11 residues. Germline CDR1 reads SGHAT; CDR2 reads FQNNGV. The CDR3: CASSPERTQYF. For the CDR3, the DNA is TGTGCCAGCAGCCCTGAGAGGACCCAGTACTTC.

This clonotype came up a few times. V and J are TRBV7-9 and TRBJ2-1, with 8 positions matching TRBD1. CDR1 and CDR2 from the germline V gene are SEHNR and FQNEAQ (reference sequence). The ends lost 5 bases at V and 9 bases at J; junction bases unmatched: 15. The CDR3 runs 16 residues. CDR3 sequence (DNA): TGTGCCAGCAGCGCATACCCCGCGAGACAGGGGTCTGAGCAGTTCTTC. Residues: CASSAYPARQGSEQFF.

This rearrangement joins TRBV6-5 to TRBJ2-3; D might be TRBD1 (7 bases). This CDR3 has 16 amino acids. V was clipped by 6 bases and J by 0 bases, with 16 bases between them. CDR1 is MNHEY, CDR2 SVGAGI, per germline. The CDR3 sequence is CASRSGGLSSTDTQYF. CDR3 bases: TGTGCCAGCAGGTCAGGGGGGCTGTCGAGCACAGATACGCAGTATTTT.

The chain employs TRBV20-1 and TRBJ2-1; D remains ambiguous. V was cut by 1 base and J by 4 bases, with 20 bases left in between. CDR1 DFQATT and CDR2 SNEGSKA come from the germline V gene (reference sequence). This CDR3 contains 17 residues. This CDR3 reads CSARGYADARVYNEQFF. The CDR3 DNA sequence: TGCAGTGCTAGAGGATACGCGGACGCACGAGTTTACAATGAGCAGTTCTTC.

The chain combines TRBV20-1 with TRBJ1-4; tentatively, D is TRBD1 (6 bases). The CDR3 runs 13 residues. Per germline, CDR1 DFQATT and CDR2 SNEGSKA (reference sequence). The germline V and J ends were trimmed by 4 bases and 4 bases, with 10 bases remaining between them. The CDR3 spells CSAIDRNNEKLFF. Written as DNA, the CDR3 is TGCAGTGCTATAGACAGGAATAATGAAAAACTGTTTTTT.

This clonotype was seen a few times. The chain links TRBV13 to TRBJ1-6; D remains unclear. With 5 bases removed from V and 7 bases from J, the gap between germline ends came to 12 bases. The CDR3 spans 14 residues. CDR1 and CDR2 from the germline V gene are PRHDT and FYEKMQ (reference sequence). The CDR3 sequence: CASSPGASNSPLHF. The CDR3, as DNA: TGTGCCAGCAGCCCGGGCGCCTCGAATTCACCCCTCCACTTT. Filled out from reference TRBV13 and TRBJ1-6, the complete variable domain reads AAGVIQSPRHLIKEKRETATLKCYPIPRHDTVYWYQQGPGQDPQFLISFYEKMQSDKGSIPDRFSAQQFSDYHSELNMSSLELGDSALYFCASSPGASNSPLHFGNGTRLTVT.

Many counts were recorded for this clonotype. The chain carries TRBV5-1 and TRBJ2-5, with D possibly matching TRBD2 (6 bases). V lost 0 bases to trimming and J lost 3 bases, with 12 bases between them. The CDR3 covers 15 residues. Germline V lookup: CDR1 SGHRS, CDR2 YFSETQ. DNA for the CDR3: TGCGCCAGCAGCTTGGATGGTACGGGGGAAGAGACCCAGTACTTC. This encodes CASSLDGTGEETQYF.

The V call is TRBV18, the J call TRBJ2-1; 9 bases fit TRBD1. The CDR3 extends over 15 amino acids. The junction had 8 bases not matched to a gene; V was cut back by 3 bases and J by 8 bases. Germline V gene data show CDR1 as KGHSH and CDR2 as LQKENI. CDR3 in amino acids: CASSPGTGIFDEQFF. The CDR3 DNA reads TGTGCCAGCTCACCCGGGACAGGGATATTCGATGAGCAGTTCTTC. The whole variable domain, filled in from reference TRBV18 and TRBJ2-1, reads NAGVMQNPRHLVRRRGQEARLRCSPMKGHSHVYWYRQLPEEGLKFMVYLQKENIIDESGMPKERFSAEFPKEGPSILRIQQVVRGDSAAYFCASSPGTGIFDEQFFGPGTRLTVL.

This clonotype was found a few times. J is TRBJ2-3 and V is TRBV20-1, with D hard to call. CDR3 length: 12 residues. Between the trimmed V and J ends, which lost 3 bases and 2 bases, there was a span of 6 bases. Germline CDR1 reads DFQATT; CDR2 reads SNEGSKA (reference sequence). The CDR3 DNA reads TGCAGTGCTAGGGGAACCACAGATACGCAGTATTTT. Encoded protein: CSARGTTDTQYF.

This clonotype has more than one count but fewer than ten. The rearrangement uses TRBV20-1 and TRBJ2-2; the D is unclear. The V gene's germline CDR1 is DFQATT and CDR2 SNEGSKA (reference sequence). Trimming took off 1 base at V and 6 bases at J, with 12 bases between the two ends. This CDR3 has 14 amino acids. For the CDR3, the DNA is TGCAGTGCTAGAGTTAAGAAGGGCCCCGGGGAGCTGTTTTTT. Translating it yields CSARVKKGPGELFF.

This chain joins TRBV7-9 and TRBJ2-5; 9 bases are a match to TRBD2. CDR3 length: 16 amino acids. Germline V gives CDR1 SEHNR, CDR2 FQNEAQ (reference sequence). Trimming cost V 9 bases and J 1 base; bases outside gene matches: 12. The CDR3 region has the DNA TGTGCCAGGAGCCCGATAGCGGGGGACCGCCAAGAGACCCAGTACTTC. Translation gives CARSPIAGDRQETQYF.

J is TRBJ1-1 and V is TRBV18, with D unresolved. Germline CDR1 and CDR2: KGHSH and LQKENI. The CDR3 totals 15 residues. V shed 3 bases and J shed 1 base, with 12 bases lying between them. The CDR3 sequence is CASSPEVYENTEAFF. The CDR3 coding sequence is TGTGCCAGCTCACCGGAGGTGTACGAGAACACTGAAGCTTTCTTT. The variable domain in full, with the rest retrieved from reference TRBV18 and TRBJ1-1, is NAGVMQNPRHLVRRRGQEARLRCSPMKGHSHVYWYRQLPEEGLKFMVYLQKENIIDESGMPKERFSAEFPKEGPSILRIQQVVRGDSAAYFCASSPEVYENTEAFFGQGTRLTVV.

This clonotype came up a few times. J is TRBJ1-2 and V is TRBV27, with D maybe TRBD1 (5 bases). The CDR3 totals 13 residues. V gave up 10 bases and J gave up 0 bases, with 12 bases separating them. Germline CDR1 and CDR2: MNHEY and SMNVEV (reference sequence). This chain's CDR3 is CATRDSPNYGYTF. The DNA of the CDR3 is TGTGCCACTCGGGACTCTCCTAACTATGGCTACACCTTC.

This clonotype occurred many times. CDR3 DNA sequence: TGTGCCAGCAGCATCAGCGCTGGTGAGCAGTACTTC. It codes for CASSISAGEQYF. The chain couples TRBV7-6 to TRBJ2-7; the D is unclear. This CDR3 has 12 residues. V was pared by 5 bases and J by 7 bases, with 12 bases between. Germline CDR1 is SGHVS and CDR2 is FNYEAQ.

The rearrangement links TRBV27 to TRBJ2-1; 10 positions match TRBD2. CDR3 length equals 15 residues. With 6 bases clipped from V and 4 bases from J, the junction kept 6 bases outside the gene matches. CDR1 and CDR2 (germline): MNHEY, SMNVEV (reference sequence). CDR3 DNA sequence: TGTGCCAGCAGCCTTAGCGGGGGGTGGTACAATGAGCAGTTCTTC. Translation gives CASSLSGGWYNEQFF.

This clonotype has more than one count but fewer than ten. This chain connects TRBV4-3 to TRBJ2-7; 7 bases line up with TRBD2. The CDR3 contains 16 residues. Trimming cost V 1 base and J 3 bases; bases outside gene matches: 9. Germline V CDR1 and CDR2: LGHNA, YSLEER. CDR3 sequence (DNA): TGCGCCAGCAGCCAAGGTTTTGCTTCGGGGGGCTACGAGCAGTACTTC. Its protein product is CASSQGFASGGYEQYF.

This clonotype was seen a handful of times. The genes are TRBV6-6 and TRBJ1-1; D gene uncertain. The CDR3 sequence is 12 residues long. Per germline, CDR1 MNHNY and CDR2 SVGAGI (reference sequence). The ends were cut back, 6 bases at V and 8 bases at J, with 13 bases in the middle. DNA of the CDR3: TGTGCCAGCAGAAACGGTCGGCTAGAAGCTTTCTTT. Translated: CASRNGRLEAFF.

CDR3 residues: CASSQTIPRHIPYEQYF. The CDR3 DNA follows: TGCGCCAGCAGCCAAACCATTCCCAGACATATCCCCTACGAGCAGTACTTC. The chain carries TRBV4-3 and TRBJ2-7; D unresolved. This CDR3 has 17 residues. Germline V CDR1 and CDR2: LGHNA, YSLEER. V was cut by 2 bases and J by 2 bases, with 19 bases left in between.

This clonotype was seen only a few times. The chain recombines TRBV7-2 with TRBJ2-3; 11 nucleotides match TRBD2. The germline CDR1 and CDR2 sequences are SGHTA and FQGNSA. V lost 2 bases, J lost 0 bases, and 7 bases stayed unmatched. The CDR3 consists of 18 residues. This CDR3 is CASSLTRGTSGSTDTQYF. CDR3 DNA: TGTGCCAGCAGCTTAACAAGAGGGACTAGCGGAAGCACAGATACGCAGTATTTT. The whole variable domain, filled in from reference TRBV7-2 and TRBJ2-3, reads GAGVSQSPSNKVTEKGKDVELRCDPISGHTALYWYRQSLGQGLEFLIYFQGNSAPDKSGLPSDRFSAERTGGSVSTLTIQRTQQEDSAVYLCASSLTRGTSGSTDTQYFGPGTRLTVL.

This chain's CDR3 is CASSHARDSLYEQYF. CDR3 nucleotides: TGCGCCAGCAGCCATGCCCGGGACAGCCTCTACGAGCAGTACTTC. The chain carries TRBV4-1 and TRBJ2-5; TRBD1 matches 7 bases. Judging by the DNA end, TRBJ2-7 fits better; the J call may be wrong. Germline V gene sequence: CDR1 MGHRA, CDR2 YSYEKL. This CDR3 contains 15 residues.

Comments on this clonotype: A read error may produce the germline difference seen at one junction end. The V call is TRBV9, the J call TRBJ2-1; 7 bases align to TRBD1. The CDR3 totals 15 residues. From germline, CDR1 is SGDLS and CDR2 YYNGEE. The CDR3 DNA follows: TGTGCCAGCAGCGTTTGGACAGGCTCCCACAATGAGCAGTTCTTC. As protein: CASSVWTGSHNEQFF.

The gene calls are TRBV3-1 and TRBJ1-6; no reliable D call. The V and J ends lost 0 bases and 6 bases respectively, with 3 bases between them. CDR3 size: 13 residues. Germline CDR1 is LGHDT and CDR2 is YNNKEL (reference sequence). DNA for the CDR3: TGTGCCAGCAGCCAAGATCTTAATTCACCCCTCCACTTT. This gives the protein CASSQDLNSPLHF.